This entry describes one T cell receptor beta chain. The sample belongs to a study of PD-L1 blockade in urothelial cancer. Germline V CDR1 and CDR2: SNHLY, FYNNEI. Trimming shortened V by 6 bases and J by 9 bases, and 12 bases separated the two germline ends. The CDR3 runs 12 residues. The data were produced by immunoSEQ multiplex PCR, yet TCRdb's version contains in-frame clones alone and is incomplete. The data contain some 51,000 clones, 88% of them singletons. Time point of the sample: peripheral blood 6 weeks after treatment start. The sample here was PBMCs, taken around atezolizumab (anti-PD-L1) treatment. The clonotype comes from a man between 60 and 70 years old with urothelial cancer. The gene calls are TRBV2 and TRBJ2-1, with D uncertain. Here the CDR3 DNA reads TGTGCCAGCAGGATAGGAGCTTTTGAGCAGTTCTTC. This translates into CASRIGAFEQFF.